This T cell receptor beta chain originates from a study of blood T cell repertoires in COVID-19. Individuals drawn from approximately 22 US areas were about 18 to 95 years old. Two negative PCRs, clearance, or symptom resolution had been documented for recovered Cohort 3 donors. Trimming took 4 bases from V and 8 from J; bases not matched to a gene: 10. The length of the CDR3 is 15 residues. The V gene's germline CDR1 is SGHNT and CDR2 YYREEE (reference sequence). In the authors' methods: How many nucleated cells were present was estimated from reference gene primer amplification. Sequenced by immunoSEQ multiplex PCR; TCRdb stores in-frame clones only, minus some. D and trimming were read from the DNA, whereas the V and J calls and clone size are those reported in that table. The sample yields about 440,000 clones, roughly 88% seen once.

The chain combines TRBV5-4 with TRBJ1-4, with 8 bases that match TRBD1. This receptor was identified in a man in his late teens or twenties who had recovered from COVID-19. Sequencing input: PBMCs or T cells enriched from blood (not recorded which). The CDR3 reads CASSPSSDRDEKLFF. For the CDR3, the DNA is TGTGCCAGCAGCCCGAGTTCGGACAGGGACGAAAAACTGTTTTTT.